The rows below give T cell receptor beta chains drawn from one sample of a study of T cell repertoires in cytomegalovirus infection. These receptors have no identified antigens. In TCRdb, the reads were re-called with MiXCR into one record per CDR3 protein. The sample contains 50,000 to 60,000 distinct CDR3 sequences, about 18% of which appear only once. The specimen was CD8+ T cells from cultured PBMCs, collected from culture after CMV antigen stimulation. Receptor source: a human donor in good health (CMV status not recorded). Some clones in this sample may be carry-over from other donors' samples. Each CDR3 is given with its conserved first and last residue. The order of the fields is CDR3 length, D gene, V gene, J gene, clone size, CDR3 protein, CDR3 DNA. D genes are given only for firm matches. Expanded clones are given a class, and other clones once, few, many or no size at all.

len: 15; d_gene: -; v_gene: TRBV5-1; j_gene: TRBJ1-1; abundance: few; CDR3aa: CASSSSGVVNTEAFF; CDR3nt: TGCGCCAGCAGCTCCTCAGGGGTAGTGAACACTGAAGCTTTCTTT
len: 15; d_gene: -; v_gene: TRBV27; j_gene: TRBJ1-1; abundance: -; CDR3aa: CASSNSGAGNTEAFF; CDR3nt: TGTGCCAGCAGTAATTCAGGGGCGGGGAACACTGAAGCTTTCTTT
len: 15; d_gene: TRBD1; v_gene: TRBV5-6; j_gene: TRBJ1-6; abundance: -; CDR3aa: CASSLYGQGDSPLHF; CDR3nt: TGTGCCAGCAGCTTGTACGGACAGGGGGATTCACCCCTCCACTTT
len: 16; d_gene: TRBD1; v_gene: TRBV27; j_gene: TRBJ2-7; abundance: few; CDR3aa: CASSLSRRGTGGEQYF; CDR3nt: TGTGCCAGCAGTTTATCTCGGCGGGGGACAGGGGGGGAGCAGTACTTC
len: 14; d_gene: -; v_gene: TRBV12-3/TRBV12-4; j_gene: TRBJ1-1; abundance: few; CDR3aa: CASSNQGTHTEAFF; CDR3nt: TGTGCCAGCAGCAATCAGGGGACCCACACTGAAGCTTTCTTT
len: 14; d_gene: -; v_gene: TRBV19; j_gene: TRBJ2-2; abundance: -; CDR3aa: CASSIGTDGGELFF; CDR3nt: TGTGCCAGTAGTATCGGAACTGACGGCGGGGAGCTGTTTTTT
len: 16; d_gene: -; v_gene: TRBV4-1; j_gene: TRBJ1-5; abundance: -; CDR3aa: CASSPSGDISNQPQHF; CDR3nt: TGCGCCAGCAGCCCGAGTGGAGATATTAGCAATCAGCCCCAGCATTTT
len: 16; d_gene: TRBD1; v_gene: TRBV7-2; j_gene: TRBJ1-2; abundance: -; CDR3aa: CASSLIRGGANYGYTF; CDR3nt: TGTGCCAGCAGCTTAATTCGAGGGGGCGCTAACTATGGCTACACCTTC
len: 15; d_gene: -; v_gene: TRBV7-2; j_gene: TRBJ2-1; abundance: few; CDR3aa: CASTRDTSSYNEQFF; CDR3nt: TGTGCCAGCACCAGGGACACAAGCTCCTACAATGAGCAGTTCTTC
len: 16; d_gene: TRBD2; v_gene: TRBV7-6; j_gene: TRBJ2-3; abundance: -; CDR3aa: CASSLGGGAPTDTQYF; CDR3nt: TGTGCCAGCAGCTTAGGCGGGGGGGCTCCCACAGATACGCAGTATTTT
len: 15; d_gene: -; v_gene: TRBV7-2; j_gene: TRBJ2-7; abundance: many; CDR3aa: CASSLDDGLRYEQYF; CDR3nt: TGTGCCAGCAGCTTAGATGACGGCTTGCGCTACGAGCAGTACTTC
len: 18; d_gene: -; v_gene: TRBV5-5; j_gene: TRBJ1-5; abundance: few; CDR3aa: CASSLGRGPFNYNQPQHF; CDR3nt: TGTGCCAGCAGCTTGGGCAGGGGTCCCTTTAATTACAATCAGCCCCAGCATTTT